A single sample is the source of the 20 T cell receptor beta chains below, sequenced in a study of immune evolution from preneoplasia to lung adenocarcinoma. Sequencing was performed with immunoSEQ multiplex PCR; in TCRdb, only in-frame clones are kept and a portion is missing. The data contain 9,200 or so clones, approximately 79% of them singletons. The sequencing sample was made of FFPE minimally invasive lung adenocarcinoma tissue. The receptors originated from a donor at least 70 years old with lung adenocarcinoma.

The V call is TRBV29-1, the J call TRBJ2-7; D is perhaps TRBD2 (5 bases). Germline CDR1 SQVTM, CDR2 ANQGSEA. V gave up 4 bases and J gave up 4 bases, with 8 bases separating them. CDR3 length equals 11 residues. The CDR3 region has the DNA TGCAGCGTTGGACTATCGTACGAGCAGTACTTC. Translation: CSVGLSYEQYF.

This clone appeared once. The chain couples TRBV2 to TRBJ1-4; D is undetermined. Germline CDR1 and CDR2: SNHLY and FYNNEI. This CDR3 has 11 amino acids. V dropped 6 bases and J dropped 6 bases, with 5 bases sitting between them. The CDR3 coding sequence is TGTGCCAGCAGGTTGGATGAAAAACTGTTTTTT. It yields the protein CASRLDEKLFF.

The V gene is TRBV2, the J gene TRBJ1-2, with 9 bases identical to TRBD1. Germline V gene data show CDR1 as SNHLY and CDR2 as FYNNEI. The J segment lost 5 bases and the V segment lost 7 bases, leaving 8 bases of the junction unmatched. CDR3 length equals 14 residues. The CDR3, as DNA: TGTGCCAGCAACCGACAGGGGGGAGGGTATGGCTACACCTTC. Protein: CASNRQGGGYGYTF.

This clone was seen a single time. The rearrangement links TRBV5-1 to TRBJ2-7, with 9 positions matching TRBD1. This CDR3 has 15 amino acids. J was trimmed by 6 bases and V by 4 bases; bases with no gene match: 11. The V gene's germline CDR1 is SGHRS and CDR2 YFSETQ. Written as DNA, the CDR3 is TGCGCCAGCAGCGTGGGGGGACAGGGAACTGGCGAGCAGTACTTC. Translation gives CASSVGGQGTGEQYF.

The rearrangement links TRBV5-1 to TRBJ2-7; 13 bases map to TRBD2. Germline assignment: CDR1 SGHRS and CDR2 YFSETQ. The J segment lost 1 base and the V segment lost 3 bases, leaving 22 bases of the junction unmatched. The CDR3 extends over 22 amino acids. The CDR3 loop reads CASSSDPLRLAGGEGKSYEQYF. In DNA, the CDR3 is TGCGCCAGCAGCTCCGACCCTTTAAGACTAGCGGGAGGAGAGGGGAAGTCCTACGAGCAGTACTTC.

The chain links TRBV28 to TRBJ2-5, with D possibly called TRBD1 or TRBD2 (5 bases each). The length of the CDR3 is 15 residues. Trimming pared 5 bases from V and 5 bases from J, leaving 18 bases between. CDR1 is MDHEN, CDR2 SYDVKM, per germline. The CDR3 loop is CASSPRGRRGETQYF. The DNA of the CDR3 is TGTGCCAGCAGTCCCCGGGGACGAAGAGGGGAGACCCAGTACTTC.

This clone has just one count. The CDR3 reads CASSLRGEGEGMQQFF. For the CDR3, the DNA is TGTGCCAGCAGTCTTCGGGGGGAGGGGGAAGGGATGCAACAGTTCTTC. This chain joins TRBV6-6 and TRBJ2-1; tentative D call: TRBD2 (7 bases). V was trimmed by 5 bases and J by 13 bases, leaving 27 bases between them. Germline V lookup: CDR1 MNHNY, CDR2 SVGAGI (reference sequence). This CDR3 is 16 amino acids long.

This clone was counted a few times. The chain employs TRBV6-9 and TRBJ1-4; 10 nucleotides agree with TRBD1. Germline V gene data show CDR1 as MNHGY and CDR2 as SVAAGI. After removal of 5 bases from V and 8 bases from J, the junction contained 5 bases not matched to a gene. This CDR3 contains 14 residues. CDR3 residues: CASSVGTGVEKLFF. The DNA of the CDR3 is TGTGCCAGCAGTGTCGGGACAGGGGTGGAAAAACTGTTTTTT.

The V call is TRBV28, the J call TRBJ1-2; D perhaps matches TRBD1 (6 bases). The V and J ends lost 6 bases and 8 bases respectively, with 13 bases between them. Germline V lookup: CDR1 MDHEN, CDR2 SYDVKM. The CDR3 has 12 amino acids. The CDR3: CASRRGLGGYTF. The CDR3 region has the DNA TGTGCCAGCAGAAGGGGGTTGGGAGGCTACACCTTC.

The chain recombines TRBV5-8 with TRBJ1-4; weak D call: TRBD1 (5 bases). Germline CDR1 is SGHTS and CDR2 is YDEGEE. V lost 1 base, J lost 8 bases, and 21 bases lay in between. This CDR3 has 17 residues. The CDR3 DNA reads TGTGCCAGCAGCTTGATTGGGGGGGACTCCGAGGACGAAAAACTGTTTTTT. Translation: CASSLIGGDSEDEKLFF.

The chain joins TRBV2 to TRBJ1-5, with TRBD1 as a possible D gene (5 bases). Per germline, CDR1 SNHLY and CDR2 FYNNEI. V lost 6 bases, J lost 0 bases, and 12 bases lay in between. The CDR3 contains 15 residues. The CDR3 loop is CASRAQEYSNQPQHF. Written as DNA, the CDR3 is TGTGCCAGCAGGGCACAGGAGTATAGCAATCAGCCCCAGCATTTT.

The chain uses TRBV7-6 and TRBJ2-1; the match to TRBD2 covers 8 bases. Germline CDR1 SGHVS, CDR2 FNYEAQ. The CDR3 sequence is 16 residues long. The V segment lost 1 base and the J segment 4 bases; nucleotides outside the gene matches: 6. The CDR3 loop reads CASSLVVSGKYNEQFF. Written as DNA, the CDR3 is TGTGCCAGCAGCTTAGTTGTTAGCGGGAAATACAATGAGCAGTTCTTC. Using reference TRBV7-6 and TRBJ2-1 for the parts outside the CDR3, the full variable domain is GAGVSQSPRYKVTKRGQDVALRCDPISGHVSLYWYRQALGQGPEFLTYFNYEAQQDKSGLPNDRFSAERPEGSISTLTIQRTEQRDSAMYRCASSLVVSGKYNEQFFGPGTRLTVL.

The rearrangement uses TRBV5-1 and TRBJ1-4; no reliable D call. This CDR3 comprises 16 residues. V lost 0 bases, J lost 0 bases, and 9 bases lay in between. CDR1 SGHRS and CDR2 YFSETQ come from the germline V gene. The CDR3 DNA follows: TGCGCCAGCAGCTTGGGGACGGCTACAACTAATGAAAAACTGTTTTTT. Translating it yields CASSLGTATTNEKLFF.

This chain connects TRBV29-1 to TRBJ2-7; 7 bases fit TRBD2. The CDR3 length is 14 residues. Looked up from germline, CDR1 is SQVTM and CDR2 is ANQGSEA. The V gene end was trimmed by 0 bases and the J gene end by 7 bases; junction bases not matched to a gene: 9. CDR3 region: CSVEEGRGSWEQYF. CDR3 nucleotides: TGCAGCGTTGAAGAAGGTCGCGGGAGCTGGGAGCAGTACTTC.

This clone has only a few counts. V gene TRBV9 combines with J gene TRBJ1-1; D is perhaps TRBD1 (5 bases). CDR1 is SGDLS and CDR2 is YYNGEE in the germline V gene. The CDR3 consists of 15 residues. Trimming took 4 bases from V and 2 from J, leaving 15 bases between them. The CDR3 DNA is TGTGCCAGCAGCCCCCTAGGGGAGGTTAACACTGAAGCTTTCTTT. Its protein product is CASSPLGEVNTEAFF.

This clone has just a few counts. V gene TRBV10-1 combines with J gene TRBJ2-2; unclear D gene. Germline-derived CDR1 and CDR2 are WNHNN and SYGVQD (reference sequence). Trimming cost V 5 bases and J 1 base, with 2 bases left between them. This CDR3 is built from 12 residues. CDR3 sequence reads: CASSQNTGELFF. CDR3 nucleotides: TGCGCCAGCAGTCAGAACACCGGGGAGCTGTTTTTT.

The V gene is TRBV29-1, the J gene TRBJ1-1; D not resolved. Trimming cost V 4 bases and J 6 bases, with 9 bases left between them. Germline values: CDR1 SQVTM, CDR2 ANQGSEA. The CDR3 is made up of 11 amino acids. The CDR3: CSVAGGAEAFF. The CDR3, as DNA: TGCAGCGTTGCGGGAGGAGCTGAAGCTTTCTTT.

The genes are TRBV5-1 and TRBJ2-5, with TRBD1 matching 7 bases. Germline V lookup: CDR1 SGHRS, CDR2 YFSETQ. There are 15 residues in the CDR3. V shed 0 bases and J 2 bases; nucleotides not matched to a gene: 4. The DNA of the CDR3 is TGCGCCAGCAGCTTGGTGGGACAGCCTCAAGAGACCCAGTACTTC. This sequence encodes CASSLVGQPQETQYF.

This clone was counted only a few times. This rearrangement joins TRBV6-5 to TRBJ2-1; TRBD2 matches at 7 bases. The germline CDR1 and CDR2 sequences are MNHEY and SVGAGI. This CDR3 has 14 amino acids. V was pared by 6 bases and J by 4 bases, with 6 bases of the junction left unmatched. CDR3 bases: TGTGCCAGCAGGCTAACGGGACTATACAATGAGCAGTTCTTC. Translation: CASRLTGLYNEQFF.

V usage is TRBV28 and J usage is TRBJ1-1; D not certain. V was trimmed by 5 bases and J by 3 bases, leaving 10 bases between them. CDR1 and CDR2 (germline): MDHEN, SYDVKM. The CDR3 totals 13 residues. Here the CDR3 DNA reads TGTGCCAGCAGTCGGGGTGGGGACACTGAAGCTTTCTTT. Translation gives CASSRGGDTEAFF.